These 24 T cell receptor beta chains were all obtained from the same sample, sequenced in a study of breast tumors, draining lymph nodes, adjacent tissues. Using its own MiXCR run on the multiplex PCR reads, TCRdb lists one record per CDR3 protein. The sample carries fewer than 90,000 distinct CDR3 sequences, over 25% recorded once. Samples came from axillary lymph nodes draining the breast cancer. Sequenced sample: axillary lymph node tissue. The receptor source for this set is a female donor with breast cancer. Some clones in this sample may be carry-over from other donors' samples.

Ten or more counts support this clonotype. The chain employs TRBV10-3 and TRBJ1-3; D gene uncertain. From germline, CDR1 is ENHRY and CDR2 SYGVKD. V lost 6 bases to trimming and J lost 8 bases, with 11 bases between them. This CDR3 is 12 amino acids long. The DNA for the CDR3 is TGTGCCATCAGCACGACTTCGGACACCATATATTTT. Its translation is CAISTTSDTIYF.

This clonotype was detected a few times. V and J are TRBV4-2 and TRBJ1-1, with 8 positions matching TRBD1. Trimming cost V 2 bases and J 10 bases; bases outside gene matches: 6. The germline V gene encodes CDR1 LGHNA and CDR2 YNFKEQ. The CDR3 has 13 residues. The chain's CDR3 is CASSQSPDRVAFF. In DNA form, the CDR3 reads TGTGCCAGCAGCCAATCACCGGACAGGGTAGCTTTCTTT.

The table lists this clonotype with many counts. V and J are TRBV7-8 and TRBJ2-3; 14 nucleotides line up with TRBD2. J lost 3 bases, V lost 5 bases, and 7 bases had no gene match. Germline CDR1 is SGHVS and CDR2 is FQNEAQ. CDR3 length: 17 amino acids. DNA of the CDR3: TGTGCCAGCAGCCCAGGGACTAGCGGGAGAGTAACAGATACGCAGTATTTT. This translates into CASSPGTSGRVTDTQYF. The variable domain in full, completed from reference TRBV7-8 and TRBJ2-3, reads GAGVSQSPRYKVAKRGQDVALRCDPISGHVSLFWYQQALGQGPEFLTYFQNEAQLDKSGLPSDRFFAERPEGSVSTLKIQRTQQEDSAVYLCASSPGTSGRVTDTQYFGPGTRLTVL.

This chain links TRBV10-3 with TRBJ1-2, with 8 bases matching TRBD1. This CDR3 comprises 14 residues. V trimming: 4 bases; J trimming: 3 bases; junction bases outside the gene matches: 4. From germline, CDR1 is ENHRY and CDR2 SYGVKD. CDR3 protein: CAISGPGQDYGYTF. The CDR3 coding sequence is TGTGCCATCAGTGGACCGGGACAGGACTATGGCTACACCTTC.

The J gene is TRBJ2-5, the V gene TRBV20-1; D not resolved. The CDR3 spans 15 residues. Germline CDR1 and CDR2: DFQATT and SNEGSKA (reference sequence). CDR3 protein: CSARSGSGFEETQYF. CDR3 sequence (DNA): TGCAGCGCCCGGTCTGGCTCCGGATTTGAAGAGACCCAGTACTTC.

This sequence joins TRBV7-3 and TRBJ2-5; 15 positions match TRBD2. The CDR3 covers 17 residues. Germline CDR1 and CDR2: SGHTA and FQGTGA. The junction had 12 bases not matched to a gene; V was cut back by 6 bases and J by 7 bases. The CDR3 region has the DNA TGTGCCAGCAGAACGGGACTAGCGGGAGGACAGGGTGGGACCCAGTACTTC. Amino acids: CASRTGLAGGQGGTQYF. The full variable domain, its missing parts supplied by reference TRBV7-3 and TRBJ2-5, is GAGVSQTPSNKVTEKGKYVELRCDPISGHTALYWYRQSLGQGPEFLIYFQGTGAADDSGLPNDRFFAVRPEGSVSTLKIQRTERGDSAVYLCASRTGLAGGQGGTQYFGPGTRLLVL.

This clonotype was seen more than once but under ten times. The CDR3 DNA reads as TGTGCCAGCAGCTTCCGCCTAGCCGGGCAAGAGACCCAGTACTTC. It specifies CASSFRLAGQETQYF. The V and J genes are TRBV5-4 and TRBJ2-5, with D possibly TRBD2 on 5 matching bases. Germline V lookup: CDR1 SGHNT, CDR2 YYREEE (reference sequence). Trimming stripped 2 bases from V and 2 bases from J, with 13 bases between. The CDR3 loop spans 15 amino acids.

As concerns this clonotype: A much larger clone lies a single base off, so this may be a read error. The rearrangement links TRBV5-5 to TRBJ2-2; maybe TRBD2 (6 bases). Trimming left V 1 base short and J 1 base short, with 11 bases between. Per germline, CDR1 SGHKS and CDR2 YYEKEE (reference sequence). There are 16 residues in the CDR3. The CDR3: CASSLRRALNTGELFF. The CDR3 DNA reads as TGTGCCAGCAGCTTGAGGAGGGCACTGAACACCGGGGAGCTGTTTTTT.

This clonotype was counted a few times. The chain is built from TRBV27 and TRBJ2-2, with D hard to call. Trimming removed 1 base from V and 3 bases from J, with 9 bases in between. The CDR3 is made up of 15 amino acids. CDR1 and CDR2 (germline): MNHEY, SMNVEV (reference sequence). The CDR3 DNA is TGTGCCAGCAGTTTATGGCAGGTTCACACCGGGGAGCTGTTTTTT. Translation gives CASSLWQVHTGELFF.

The CDR3, as DNA: TGTGCCAGCAGCACCCCTGGACAGGGTGGCGGCGGGGAGCTGTTTTTT. Its protein is CASSTPGQGGGGELFF. The rearrangement links TRBV7-2 to TRBJ2-2; 8 nucleotides match TRBD1. The CDR3 spans 16 residues. J gave up 7 bases and V 5 bases, and 12 bases lay outside the gene matches. CDR1 is SGHTA and CDR2 is FQGNSA in the germline V gene.

The genes are TRBV20-1 and TRBJ1-1, with no clear D. V was cut by 5 bases and J by 0 bases, with 7 bases left in between. The germline V gene has CDR1 DFQATT and CDR2 SNEGSKA (reference sequence). The CDR3 sequence is 12 residues long. CDR3 amino acids: CSAEKMNTEAFF. The DNA of the CDR3 is TGCAGTGCTGAAAAGATGAACACTGAAGCTTTCTTT.

This clonotype was counted many times. The rearrangement uses TRBV19 and TRBJ1-5, with D uncertain. Between the trimmed V and J ends, which lost 4 bases and 7 bases, there was a span of 11 bases. The CDR3 totals 13 residues. CDR1 LNHDA and CDR2 SQIVND come from the germline V gene (reference sequence). The CDR3, as DNA: TGTGCCAGTAGTACGCAGGATGGCCAGCCCCAGCATTTT. It codes for CASSTQDGQPQHF.

This clonotype was seen repeatedly, ten times or more. The V call is TRBV5-8, the J call TRBJ2-7; D is undetermined. CDR1 SGHTS and CDR2 YDEGEE come from the germline V gene. Trimming removed 4 bases at V and 0 bases at J, with 17 bases between. The CDR3 is made up of 16 amino acids. CDR3 sequence reads: CASSARPKTSSYEQYF. CDR3 coding DNA: TGTGCCAGCAGCGCCCGACCTAAAACGAGCTCCTACGAGCAGTACTTC.

This clonotype has a count of ten or more. The rearrangement links TRBV12-5 to TRBJ1-3; D unclear. The CDR3 totals 15 residues. V was shortened by 0 bases and J by 7 bases, with 13 bases between the two germline ends. Germline V gene sequence: CDR1 LGHNT, CDR2 FRNRAP. The CDR3 here is CASGLVLARRNTIYF. The CDR3, as DNA: TGTGCTAGTGGTTTGGTACTTGCCCGGCGGAACACCATATATTTT.

In this sample, this clonotype turned up many times. The chain has TRBV30 and TRBJ1-5, with D possibly matching TRBD1 (5 bases). The CDR3 is 14 amino acids. Germline CDR1 GTSNPN, CDR2 SVGIG (reference sequence). The V end was cut by 3 bases, the J end by 1 base, with 10 bases between. CDR3 bases: TGTGCCTGGAGCCCGGGACTGAGCAATCAGCCCCAGCATTTT. It encodes CAWSPGLSNQPQHF.

This clonotype was seen ten or more times. The chain links TRBV19 to TRBJ1-3; D might be TRBD1 (6 bases). The CDR3 sequence is 15 residues long. Germline assignment: CDR1 LNHDA and CDR2 SQIVND (reference sequence). Trimming removed 6 bases at V and 0 bases at J, with 12 bases between. CDR3 in DNA: TGTGCCAGTAGCCCTGACAGGAGCTCTGGAAACACCATATATTTT. Its translation is CASSPDRSSGNTIYF.

A note on this clonotype: The junction does not match germline at one end; this may be a read error. The chain recombines TRBV5-4 with TRBJ2-3, with TRBD2 matching over 8 bases. Germline values: CDR1 SGHNT, CDR2 YYREEE (reference sequence). The CDR3 runs 17 residues. CDR3 protein: CTSSFPTSGASTDTQYF. The CDR3 coding sequence is TGTACCAGCAGCTTCCCTACTAGCGGTGCCAGCACAGATACGCAGTATTTT.

In this sample, this clonotype turned up many times. The CDR3 loop reads CSARHRGGNQPQHF. The DNA of the CDR3 is TGCAGTGCTAGACACAGGGGAGGCAATCAGCCCCAGCATTTT. The chain has TRBV20-1 and TRBJ1-5, with 7 bases fitting TRBD1. The CDR3 contains 14 residues. Germline V gives CDR1 DFQATT, CDR2 SNEGSKA (reference sequence). The junction had 3 bases not matched to a gene; V was cut back by 2 bases and J by 2 bases.

This clonotype was counted ten times or more. This chain uses TRBV30 with TRBJ2-3, with 7 nucleotides matching TRBD1. The CDR3 totals 13 residues. Looked up from germline, CDR1 is GTSNPN and CDR2 is SVGIG (reference sequence). J lost 5 bases, V lost 3 bases, and 5 bases had no gene match. CDR3 protein: CAWRERGRDTQYF. The CDR3 region has the DNA TGTGCCTGGAGGGAAAGGGGGCGAGATACGCAGTATTTT.

As to this clonotype: In this CDR3 the conserved last residue, phenylalanine or tryptophan, is missing, so a read error is likely. The limits of the CDR3 on the DNA are not certain, so only TCRdb's listed CDR3 is given. The CDR3 loop reads CASSYSPPHS. The J gene is TRBJ1-6, the V gene TRBV5-8. Ends included, the CDR3 has 10 residues. Looked up from germline, CDR1 is SGHTS and CDR2 is YDEGEE.

This clonotype was recorded at least ten times. This sequence joins TRBV9 and TRBJ2-5, with 9 bases fitting TRBD2. With V trimmed by 0 bases and J by 7 bases, 4 bases remained unmatched. Germline V gives CDR1 SGDLS, CDR2 YYNGEE. The CDR3 extends over 14 amino acids. This chain's CDR3 is CASSVDSGSPTQYF. The CDR3 coding sequence is TGTGCCAGCAGCGTAGATAGCGGGAGCCCGACCCAGTACTTC. Full variable domain (outside the CDR3, taken from reference TRBV9 and TRBJ2-5): DSGVTQTPKHLITATGQRVTLRCSPRSGDLSVYWYQQSLDQGLQFLIQYYNGEERAKGNILERFSAQQFPDLHSELNLSSLELGDSALYFCASSVDSGSPTQYFGPGTRLLVL.

As for this clonotype: At one end, the junction sequence differs from germline, possibly due to a read error. The genes are TRBV20-1 and TRBJ2-7; 11 bases are shared with TRBD2. CDR1 is DFQATT and CDR2 is SNEGSKA in the germline V gene (reference sequence). This CDR3 contains 14 residues. The CDR3 is CSASLAGGSSEQYF. CDR3 DNA: TGCAGTGCTAGTTTAGCGGGGGGGTCCTCCGAGCAGTACTTC.

This clonotype has a count of ten or more. J is TRBJ2-7 and V is TRBV20-1; maybe TRBD1 (7 bases). Germline V gene lookup returns CDR1 DFQATT and CDR2 SNEGSKA (reference sequence). This CDR3 contains 14 residues. V lost 6 bases, J lost 0 bases, and 15 bases lay in between. CDR3 nucleotides: TGCAGTGCCAGGGGGGCGGGGTTCTCCTACGAGCAGTACTTC. Encoded protein: CSARGAGFSYEQYF.

This clonotype was observed at least ten times. CDR3 bases: TGTGCCAGCAGCTTGTCAGGACAGGGTTACAATGAGCAGTTCTTC. Its protein product is CASSLSGQGYNEQFF. The V call is TRBV5-5, the J call TRBJ2-1, with TRBD1 matching 8 bases. The CDR3 is 15 amino acids. Germline V CDR1 and CDR2: SGHKS, YYEKEE (reference sequence). Trimming took 1 base from V and 4 from J; bases not matched to a gene: 4.